The 18 T cell receptor beta chains listed next were all sequenced from one sample in a study of intratumoral heterogeneity in liver cancer. Multiple geographically separated regions of the hepatocellular carcinoma nodule were sampled separately. Generated by immunoSEQ multiplex PCR, the TCRdb table keeps only in-frame clones and is missing some. This table has approximately 3,600 clones, about 47% appearing once. This specimen consisted of tumor tissue, obtained before any cancer treatment. These receptors were collected from a man in his 70s with hepatocellular carcinoma.

This clone has just a few counts. The chain combines TRBV28 with TRBJ1-1, with D tentatively TRBD1 (5 bases). The germline V and J ends were trimmed by 6 bases and 4 bases, with 15 bases remaining between them. CDR3 length: 14 residues. Germline assignment: CDR1 MDHEN and CDR2 SYDVKM. The CDR3 reads CASRPQVLGTEAFF. The CDR3 coding sequence is TGTGCCAGCAGACCACAGGTTTTGGGCACTGAAGCTTTCTTT.

This clone is categorized as medium-sized (0.01 to 0.1%). The chain recombines TRBV7-8 with TRBJ2-5; no clear D. The V gene lost 2 bases and the J gene lost 0 bases, with 7 bases spanning the gap. This CDR3 has 14 residues. CDR1 is SGHVS and CDR2 is FQNEAQ in the germline V gene. CDR3 coding DNA: TGTGCCAGCAGCTTAACGGGCGACCAAGAGACCCAGTACTTC. This gives the protein CASSLTGDQETQYF.

Judged by abundance, this clone is medium-sized. CDR3 sequence (DNA): TGTGCCAGTAGTATAGGGGCACATAGCAATCAGCCCCAGCATTTT. Translation: CASSIGAHSNQPQHF. The V call is TRBV19, the J call TRBJ1-5; D gene uncertain. The CDR3 extends over 15 amino acids. Per the germline V gene, CDR1 is LNHDA and CDR2 is SQIVND (reference sequence). V lost 1 base, J lost 0 bases, and 7 bases lay in between.

This clone was detected once. The chain employs TRBV5-1 and TRBJ2-1, with D unresolved. Deletions cut 0 bases from V and 8 bases from J, with 9 bases between. This CDR3 contains 13 residues. Germline V CDR1 and CDR2: SGHRS, YFSETQ. CDR3 DNA sequence: TGCGCCAGCAGCTTGGTGGTATTAGATGAGCAGTTCTTC. Its translation: CASSLVVLDEQFF. The whole variable domain, filled in from reference TRBV5-1 and TRBJ2-1, reads KAGVTQTPRYLIKTRGQQVTLSCSPISGHRSVSWYQQTPGQGLQFLFEYFSETQRNKGNFPGRFSGRQFSNSRSEMNVSTLELGDSALYLCASSLVVLDEQFFGPGTRLTVL.

By share, this clone counts as medium-sized (0.01 to 0.1%). This chain links TRBV7-6 with TRBJ2-7; D remains unclear. CDR1 and CDR2 (germline): SGHVS, FNYEAQ. This CDR3 contains 14 residues. V lost 1 base and J lost 2, with 9 bases in between. CDR3 amino acids: CASSLEALTYEQYF. For the CDR3, the DNA is TGTGCCAGCAGCTTAGAGGCCCTTACCTACGAGCAGTACTTC.

In its sample, this clone is medium-sized. The chain combines TRBV19 with TRBJ1-5; no clear D. CDR1 is LNHDA and CDR2 is SQIVND in the germline V gene (reference sequence). This CDR3 spans 14 amino acids. V lost 3 bases and J 5 bases, leaving 11 bases between the germline ends. For the CDR3, the DNA is TGTGCCAGTAGTATCCGCGGAGGGCATCAGCCCCAGCATTTT. Protein product: CASSIRGGHQPQHF.

By proportion, this clone is medium-sized. The chain couples TRBV5-1 to TRBJ1-2, with D possibly matching TRBD1 (6 bases). Germline loops: CDR1 SGHRS, CDR2 YFSETQ. Trimming cost V 0 bases and J 4 bases, with 7 bases left between them. The CDR3 runs 13 residues. The CDR3, as DNA: TGCGCCAGCAGCTTGGGCAGGGGCTATGGCTACACCTTC. Encoded protein: CASSLGRGYGYTF.

The V call is TRBV28, the J call TRBJ2-4; the match to TRBD1 covers 9 bases. Trimming cost V 7 bases and J 0 bases; bases outside gene matches: 16. The length of the CDR3 is 19 residues. CDR1 and CDR2 from the germline V gene are MDHEN and SYDVKM. The CDR3: CASKIRQGEADLAKNIQYF. The CDR3 DNA reads TGTGCCAGCAAAATAAGACAGGGGGAAGCGGATTTAGCCAAAAACATTCAGTACTTC.

The rearrangement joins TRBV9 to TRBJ2-3; 16 bases agree with TRBD2. The CDR3 contains 18 residues. Trimming cost V 3 bases and J 3 bases; bases outside gene matches: 7. The V gene's germline CDR1 is SGDLS and CDR2 YYNGEE. The CDR3 bases are TGTGCCAGCAGCGCCGGGACTAGCGGGGGGGCAGGGACAGATACGCAGTATTTT. It encodes CASSAGTSGGAGTDTQYF.

This clone qualifies as medium-sized. Here the CDR3 DNA reads TGTGCCAGCAGCCGACCTAATCGATCTTCACCCCTCCACTTT. It specifies CASSRPNRSSPLHF. The chain links TRBV6-2 or TRBV6-3 to TRBJ1-6, with unresolved D. This CDR3 is 14 amino acids long. The germline CDR1 and CDR2 sequences are MNHEY and SVGEGT. With 6 bases removed from V and 9 bases from J, the gap between germline ends came to 15 bases.

The CDR3 reads CASSLSDTQYF. CDR3 nucleotides: TGTGCCAGCAGTTTATCCGATACGCAGTATTTT. This chain connects TRBV12-3 or TRBV12-4 to TRBJ2-3; D uncertain. This CDR3 has 11 amino acids. V was clipped by 2 bases and J by 6 bases, with 3 bases between them.

V is TRBV12-3 or TRBV12-4 and J is TRBJ1-5; D ambiguous. Trimming removed 3 bases from V and 6 bases from J, with 6 bases in between. The CDR3 loop spans 12 amino acids. The CDR3, as DNA: TGTGCCAGCAGTTTTCCTGGTCAGCCCCAGCATTTT. It specifies CASSFPGQPQHF.

This clone has just one count. The chain joins TRBV12-3 or TRBV12-4 to TRBJ2-5; D might be TRBD1 or TRBD2, each matching 5 bases. This CDR3 spans 13 amino acids. Trimming took 1 base from V and 5 from J, leaving 8 bases between them. The CDR3 loop reads CASSLVREETQYF. As DNA, the CDR3 is TGTGCCAGCAGTTTAGTCAGGGAGGAGACCCAGTACTTC.

This clone was seen only a few times. This chain joins TRBV3-1 (or the pseudogene TRBV3-2) and TRBJ1-4, with a possible D match to TRBD1 (5 bases). Trimming stripped 2 bases from V and 7 bases from J, with 11 bases between. CDR1 LGHDT and CDR2 YNNKEL come from the germline V gene (reference sequence). This CDR3 contains 14 residues. This CDR3 reads CASSQQGSREKLFF. The DNA of the CDR3 is TGTGCCAGCAGCCAACAGGGAAGTCGTGAAAAACTGTTTTTT.

This sequence joins TRBV27 and TRBJ1-6; D may be TRBD1 (6 bases). Germline V gene lookup returns CDR1 MNHEY and CDR2 SMNVEV (reference sequence). The V gene lost 7 bases and the J gene lost 7 bases, with 14 bases spanning the gap. The CDR3 loop spans 14 amino acids. CDR3 DNA sequence: TGTGCCAGCACTCGGCAGGGGCTCAATTCACCCCTCCACTTT. This encodes CASTRQGLNSPLHF.

In its sample, this clone ranks as medium-sized. The chain joins TRBV7-9 to TRBJ2-5; D ambiguous. This CDR3 has 15 residues. V was trimmed by 0 bases and J by 5 bases, leaving 13 bases between them. Germline V CDR1 and CDR2: SEHNR, FQNEAQ (reference sequence). CDR3 nucleotide sequence: TGTGCCAGCAGCTTAGCGCCGAGCGTAGGCGAGACCCAGTACTTC. Protein: CASSLAPSVGETQYF.

The chain is built from TRBV7-8 and TRBJ2-6; D ambiguous. Trimming took 5 bases from V and 1 from J, leaving 15 bases between them. This CDR3 has 17 amino acids. Germline V CDR1 and CDR2: SGHVS, FQNEAQ. CDR3 sequence (DNA): TGTGCCAGCAGCCCCTGGGCAGCCGCTTCTGGGGCCAACGTCCTGACTTTC. Translation: CASSPWAAASGANVLTF.

This clone was picked up a small number of times. V is TRBV4-1 and J is TRBJ1-5, with D perhaps TRBD1 (6 bases). CDR3 length: 15 residues. V was clipped by 1 base and J by 5 bases, with 12 bases between them. Germline V CDR1 and CDR2: MGHRA, YSYEKL. CDR3 coding DNA: TGCGCCAGCAGCCAAGTTCCACAGGGATATCAGCCCCAGCATTTT. Its translation is CASSQVPQGYQPQHF.